This T cell receptor beta chain appears in the sequencing data of a study of blood T cell repertoires in COVID-19. Study context: Researchers got acute and convalescent COVID-19 samples from the United States, Italy and Spain. Sources were T cells, B-cell-depleted T cells, or PBMCs; the material itself was cDNA or gDNA.

In the study's own analysis: Estimation of nucleated cell counts was performed using reference gene primer amplification. Sequencing used immunoSEQ multiplex PCR; TCRdb keeps in-frame clones, though not all of them. V and J calls and clone size are as listed in that table; D and trimming were resolved from the DNA. The sample holds roughly 60,000 clones; approximately 80% are singletons and the top ten take 15%. V was pared by 4 bases and J by 7 bases, with 10 bases between. This CDR3 is built from 12 residues. This rearrangement joins TRBV12-3 or TRBV12-4 to TRBJ1-1; D may be TRBD1 (5 bases). The material sequenced was peripheral blood. This clonotype was sampled from a man older than 75 with acute or convalescent COVID-19. In nucleotides, the CDR3 is TGTGCCAGCAGTTCAGGGCGGGATGAAGCTTTCTTT. This codes for CASSSGRDEAFF.